Listed below are T cell receptor beta chains from one sample, sequenced in a study of blood T cell repertoires in COVID-19. Produced via immunoSEQ multiplex PCR; TCRdb's table is partial and in-frame only. The table has under 80,000 clones, over 70% seen once; the top ten hold around 10%. Sequences were obtained from peripheral blood. These receptors were obtained from a man aged 50-60 years with acute or convalescent COVID-19. CDR3s include the opening cysteine and the closing phenylalanine or tryptophan. The D gene is left open where the match is weak. Only part of the rows carry a size: once, few, many, or a class if the clone is expanded.

J,size,D,V,CDR3,DNA
TRBJ1-5,NA,NA,TRBV30,CAWSPEGNQPQHF,TGTGCCTGGAGCCCTGAGGGCAATCAGCCCCAGCATTTT
TRBJ2-5,NA,NA,TRBV5-1,CASSLLGLPPETQYF,TGCGCCAGCAGCCTTCTCGGACTTCCCCCGGAGACCCAGTACTTC
TRBJ2-5,NA,TRBD2,TRBV19,CASKGLAGVGRETQYF,TGTGCCAGTAAGGGACTAGCGGGAGTTGGAAGAGAGACCCAGTACTTC
TRBJ1-6,once,TRBD1,TRBV3-1/TRBV3-2,CASSRGQGGSPLHF,TGTGCCAGCAGCCGCGGACAGGGAGGCTCACCCCTCCACTTT
TRBJ1-1,NA,NA,TRBV10-2,CASSGRLSDSWGTEAFF,TGCGCCAGCAGTGGGCGTTTGTCGGACAGCTGGGGGACTGAAGCTTTCTTT
TRBJ2-1,few,TRBD2,TRBV7-9,CASSLADRGLAERDEQFF,TGTGCCAGCAGCTTAGCAGACCGGGGACTAGCGGAGAGGGATGAGCAGTTCTTC
TRBJ2-5,NA,NA,TRBV3-1/TRBV3-2,CASSPGGAGPQQETQYF,TGTGCCAGCAGCCCGGGCGGGGCAGGGCCGCAGCAAGAGACCCAGTACTTC
TRBJ2-2,NA,NA,TRBV24-1,CATSDLPSYTGELFF,TGTGCCACCAGTGATTTACCGAGTTACACCGGGGAGCTGTTTTTT
TRBJ2-1,NA,TRBD1,TRBV27,CASSFRSSGGLSFWSYNEQFF,TGTGCCAGCAGTTTTCGTTCCTCAGGGGGCTTAAGTTTCTGGTCCTACAATGAGCAGTTCTTC
TRBJ2-1,NA,NA,TRBV6-2/TRBV6-3,CASSYSRDFRGYNEQFF,TGTGCCAGCAGTTACTCCCGGGACTTCCGGGGGTACAATGAGCAGTTCTTC
TRBJ2-1,NA,NA,TRBV4-3,CAGSQVGGPSYNEQFF,TGCGCCGGCAGCCAAGTCGGGGGGCCCTCCTACAATGAGCAGTTCTTC
TRBJ2-7,NA,TRBD2,TRBV6-5,CASRGLATYEQYF,TGTGCCAGCAGGGGACTAGCCACGTACGAGCAGTACTTC
TRBJ1-1,NA,NA,TRBV5-1,CASSPGHSDSTEAFF,TGCGCCAGCAGCCCCGGACACAGCGATAGCACTGAAGCTTTCTTT
TRBJ2-7,NA,NA,TRBV7-2,CASSFRRGQTYEQYF,TGTGCCAGCAGCTTTCGAAGGGGTCAAACCTACGAGCAGTACTTC
TRBJ2-3,NA,NA,TRBV11-3,CASSFTGSDTQYF,TGTGCCAGCAGCTTTACAGGGTCAGATACGCAGTATTTT
TRBJ2-3,NA,TRBD1,TRBV7-4,CASSNGQGSDTQYF,TGTGCCAGCAGCAACGGACAGGGTTCGGATACGCAGTATTTT
TRBJ2-4,NA,NA,TRBV21-1,CATYTVPRAKNIQYF,TGTGCCACATACACCGTCCCGCGGGCCAAAAACATTCAGTACTTC
TRBJ1-2,NA,TRBD1,TRBV5-4,CASSTQGAGGYTF,TGTGCCAGCAGCACTCAGGGGGCGGGAGGCTACACCTTC
TRBJ2-2,once,NA,TRBV11-2,CASSPRRGNTGELFF,TGTGCCAGCAGCCCTAGACGGGGGAACACCGGGGAGCTGTTTTTT
TRBJ1-2,NA,TRBD1,TRBV7-2,CASSLDRGGYTF,TGTGCCAGCAGCTTAGACAGGGGTGGCTACACCTTC
TRBJ2-6,NA,NA,TRBV7-2,CASSPARRSSGANVLTF,TGTGCCAGCAGCCCCGCTAGACGAAGCTCTGGGGCCAACGTCCTGACTTTC
TRBJ2-7,NA,TRBD1,TRBV14,CASSLGQGAYEQYF,TGTGCCAGCAGCCTCGGACAGGGGGCCTACGAGCAGTACTTC
TRBJ1-1,NA,TRBD1,TRBV6-2/TRBV6-3,CASSQQGGNTEAFF,TGTGCCAGCAGTCAACAGGGGGGGAACACTGAAGCTTTCTTT
TRBJ2-1,NA,NA,TRBV7-2,CASRSYNEQFF,TGTGCCAGCAGGTCGTACAATGAGCAGTTCTTC
TRBJ2-5,NA,TRBD2,TRBV11-2,CASSPTRAGGQETQYF,TGTGCCAGCAGCCCCACACGGGCCGGGGGGCAAGAGACCCAGTACTTC
TRBJ1-4,NA,NA,TRBV9,CASSVGQGSEKLFF,TGTGCCAGCAGCGTAGGCCAGGGAAGTGAAAAACTGTTTTTT
TRBJ1-5,NA,NA,TRBV27,CASSPSTGTYQPQHF,TGTGCCAGCAGTCCATCTACAGGGACATATCAGCCCCAGCATTTT
TRBJ2-5,NA,TRBD1,TRBV9,CASSTGQGIDPLYF,TGTGCCAGCAGCACGGGACAGGGTATAGATCCTCTGTACTTC
TRBJ1-1,NA,NA,TRBV19,CASSIGYTNTEAFF,TGTGCCAGTAGTATCGGGTACACGAACACTGAAGCTTTCTTT
TRBJ1-6,NA,NA,TRBV7-3,CASSLNWGDSPLHF,TGTGCCAGCAGCTTAAACTGGGGAGATTCACCCCTCCACTTT
TRBJ2-7,NA,TRBD1,TRBV27,CASSLRQGSAYEQYF,TGTGCCAGCAGTCTCCGACAGGGTTCGGCCTACGAGCAGTACTTC
TRBJ1-5,NA,NA,TRBV30,CAWSVQGNQPQHF,TGTGCCTGGAGTGTACAGGGCAATCAGCCCCAGCATTTT
TRBJ2-1,NA,NA,TRBV29-1,CSAPLLSGVNEQFF,TGCAGCGCCCCGTTGCTTTCGGGGGTTAATGAGCAGTTCTTC
TRBJ2-7,NA,TRBD2,TRBV9,CASSVLGGRAPDEQYF,TGTGCCAGCAGCGTTTTAGGCGGGAGGGCCCCGGACGAGCAGTACTTC
TRBJ1-2,once,TRBD1,TRBV7-2,CASSMAGGQAGYTF,TGTGCCAGCAGCATGGCAGGGGGCCAAGCCGGCTACACCTTC
TRBJ2-7,NA,TRBD1,TRBV25-1,CASSEYPGTGNGEQYF,TGTGCCAGCAGTGAATACCCCGGGACAGGGAACGGTGAGCAGTACTTC
TRBJ1-5,NA,NA,TRBV6-2/TRBV6-3,CASSPTLNQPQHF,TGTGCCAGCAGCCCTACTCTTAATCAGCCCCAGCATTTT
TRBJ1-6,few,NA,TRBV28,CASSGQYNSPLHF,TGTGCCAGCAGCGGACAGTATAATTCACCCCTCCACTTT
TRBJ1-3,NA,TRBD1,TRBV19,CASSMDRLSGNTIYF,TGTGCCAGTAGTATGGACAGGCTTTCTGGAAACACCATATATTTT
TRBJ2-1,NA,TRBD1,TRBV5-5,CATRTGGNNEQFF,TGTGCCACTCGGACAGGGGGCAACAATGAGCAGTTCTTC